A selection of T cell receptor beta chains follows, all from one sample in a study of blood T cell repertoires in COVID-19. Produced via immunoSEQ multiplex PCR; TCRdb's table is partial and in-frame only. The sample holds about 200,000 clones, roughly nine tenths seen once. The sample consisted of peripheral blood. Receptors were obtained from a man aged 30 to 45 with acute or convalescent COVID-19. CDR3s include the opening cysteine and the closing phenylalanine or tryptophan.

J gene	V gene	CDR3 protein
TRBJ2-7	TRBV27	CASSRGSGGGRYEQYF
TRBJ2-2	TRBV6-6	CAIRGQGDTGELFF
TRBJ2-7	TRBV10-3	CAIRAGQGAYEQYF
TRBJ1-5	TRBV15	CATSRDTGSWPQHF
TRBJ1-6	TRBV5-1	CASSVRQAGNSPLHF
TRBJ1-3	TRBV5-1	CASTSGQPGNTIYF
TRBJ1-1	TRBV27	CASSSDRGLQNEAFF
TRBJ2-7	TRBV19	CASSKGALTYEQYF
TRBJ1-2	TRBV5-5	CASSPWTGRDYGYTF
TRBJ1-4	TRBV30	CAWTGGTNEKLFF
TRBJ2-1	TRBV6-1	CASSEALLRTGENEQFF
TRBJ1-2	TRBV7-9	CASTDRPYGYTF
TRBJ2-2	TRBV28	CASGLNTGELFF
TRBJ2-3	TRBV7-6	CASSHLFRTGNTDTQYF
TRBJ2-3	TRBV27	CASSLETGPSTDTQYF
TRBJ2-3	TRBV5-1	CASSEGRLGDTQYF
TRBJ2-3	TRBV21-1	CASSKGLAGPTDTQYF
TRBJ1-1	TRBV19	CASRLVEVGTEAFF
TRBJ1-1	TRBV5-1	CASSWGTGNTEAFF
TRBJ1-2	TRBV19	CASSMDRGNYGYTF
TRBJ2-6	TRBV5-1	CASSFRNSGANVLTF
TRBJ2-5	TRBV7-9	CASSFSTSGWQETQYF
TRBJ2-7	TRBV10-3	CAISHTTTGNGPYF
TRBJ1-1	TRBV7-9	CASTMELMNTEAFF
TRBJ2-1	TRBV5-1	CASSLGSSYNEQFF
TRBJ2-1	TRBV7-2	CASTLQLAGGHEQFF
TRBJ2-3	TRBV27	CASSPWDRVTDTQYF
TRBJ1-1	TRBV6-1	CASSEGGQGYSEAFF
TRBJ2-5	TRBV4-1	CASSLLKLADQETQYF
TRBJ1-5	TRBV3-1/TRBV3-2	CASSQDLSGVRGNQPQHF
TRBJ2-5	TRBV7-8	CASSLVVVAGIGETQYF
TRBJ1-5	TRBV19	CASRRSNQPQHF
TRBJ2-7	TRBV19	CASSIGPRLSSYEQYF
TRBJ1-4	TRBV28	CASSRTANEKLFF
TRBJ1-2	TRBV5-1	CASSPHGPSGGYTF
TRBJ2-7	TRBV11-2	CASTTLSRSEQYF
TRBJ2-3	TRBV4-1	CASSQVIFGAGADTQYF
TRBJ2-3	TRBV11-2	CASSYKMTSFISDTQYF
TRBJ2-7	TRBV5-8	CASSFPVYEQYF
TRBJ1-2	TRBV7-9	CASSLLGTEGIMDYGYTF
TRBJ2-5	TRBV11-2	CASSLVGTSGWEETQYF
TRBJ1-5	TRBV6-5	CASREGYQPQHF
TRBJ2-7	TRBV10-1	CASSGKRSGEQYF
TRBJ1-5	TRBV10-2	CASRDSSNQPQHF
TRBJ1-2	TRBV12-5	CASGLVPGGPNYGYTF
TRBJ2-5	TRBV5-4	CASSLRGGETQYF
TRBJ1-4	TRBV27	CASSFGPTNEKLFF
TRBJ2-1	TRBV7-8	CASSAASGSYNEQFF
TRBJ2-7	TRBV28	CASSSRQGTHYEQYF
TRBJ1-1	TRBV5-1	CASSSRGTALTEAFF
TRBJ2-5	TRBV5-1	CASSLASGTQETQYF
TRBJ1-4	TRBV4-2	CASSQEEGAGTNEKLFF
TRBJ2-7	TRBV27	CASSFLNYEQYF